These 27 T cell receptor beta chains came from one sample sequenced in a study of blood T cell repertoires in COVID-19. Sequencing was performed with immunoSEQ multiplex PCR; in TCRdb, only in-frame clones are kept and a portion is missing. The table lists around 81,000 clones, around 85% of them singletons. The sequencing sample was made of peripheral blood. The receptors stem from a man aged 50 to 60 with acute or convalescent COVID-19.

This rearrangement joins TRBV5-1 to TRBJ2-3; 10 bases align to TRBD2. CDR3 size: 16 residues. With 0 bases clipped from V and 6 bases from J, the junction kept 7 bases outside the gene matches. The germline V gene encodes CDR1 SGHRS and CDR2 YFSETQ. The CDR3 region has the DNA TGCGCCAGCAGCTTGGCTAGCGGGAGATCCACCGATACGCAGTATTTT. The encoded protein is CASSLASGRSTDTQYF.

V and J are TRBV4-3 and TRBJ2-1; 7 positions agree with TRBD2. The V gene's germline CDR1 is LGHNA and CDR2 YSLEER. The CDR3 consists of 15 residues. Unmatched junction bases numbered 13, after V lost 8 bases and J lost 6 bases. In DNA form, the CDR3 reads TGCGCCAGCGGCCGAGAAACTAGCGCCGTCAATGAGCAGTTCTTC. Translation gives CASGRETSAVNEQFF.

This clone has a handful of counts. V gene TRBV6-5 combines with J gene TRBJ1-6, with TRBD1 matching 8 bases. CDR3 length: 15 residues. The V and J ends lost 7 bases and 5 bases, in that order; junction bases with no gene match: 7. Germline CDR1 reads MNHEY; CDR2 reads SVGAGI. The CDR3 loop is CASKQTGANNSPLHF. DNA of the CDR3: TGTGCCAGCAAGCAGACAGGGGCTAATAATTCACCCCTCCACTTT.

The CDR3 spells CASSPGTGLSQSGETQYF. CDR3 DNA sequence: TGTGCCAGCAGTCCAGGGACAGGGCTGAGCCAAAGTGGAGAGACCCAGTACTTC. V gene TRBV27 combines with J gene TRBJ2-5; 9 bases fit TRBD1. The V and J ends lost 5 bases and 4 bases, in that order; junction bases with no gene match: 17. This CDR3 comprises 18 residues. The germline V gene encodes CDR1 MNHEY and CDR2 SMNVEV (reference sequence).

The chain employs TRBV27 and TRBJ1-6; no reliable D call. Between the trimmed V and J ends, which lost 6 bases and 5 bases, there was a span of 5 bases. Germline values: CDR1 MNHEY, CDR2 SMNVEV (reference sequence). The CDR3 runs to 12 residues. As DNA, the CDR3 is TGTGCCAGCAGCCCCGATAATTCACCCCTCCACTTT. This codes for CASSPDNSPLHF.

This clone was counted only a few times. V and J are TRBV4-1 and TRBJ1-5, with 9 bases matching TRBD1. The V gene end was trimmed by 4 bases and the J gene end by 6 bases; junction bases not matched to a gene: 7. The germline V gene encodes CDR1 MGHRA and CDR2 YSYEKL. This CDR3 spans 15 amino acids. This chain's CDR3 is CASSLNTGGGQPQHF. The CDR3 DNA reads as TGCGCCAGCAGCCTCAATACAGGGGGCGGTCAGCCCCAGCATTTT.

This clone was detected only a few times. This chain joins TRBV7-3 and TRBJ2-1; 10 positions agree with TRBD2. V shed 4 bases and J 6 bases; nucleotides not matched to a gene: 6. CDR1 and CDR2 (germline): SGHTA, FQGTGA. The CDR3 consists of 15 residues. The CDR3 region has the DNA TGTGCCAGCAGCTACCTAGCGGGAGCGTCCAATGAGCAGTTCTTC. Amino acids: CASSYLAGASNEQFF.

The chain has TRBV5-6 and TRBJ2-3, with 8 positions matching TRBD2. The germline gives CDR1 SGHDT, CDR2 YYEEEE. This CDR3 contains 16 residues. V trimming: 2 bases; J trimming: 2 bases; junction bases outside the gene matches: 7. Written as DNA, the CDR3 is TGTGCCAGCAGCTTCCGAGGGCGGGGGGTCACAGATACGCAGTATTTT. This encodes CASSFRGRGVTDTQYF. The full variable domain, completed using reference TRBV5-6 and TRBJ2-3, is DAGVTQSPTHLIKTRGQQVTLRCSPKSGHDTVSWYQQALGQGPQFIFQYYEEEERQRGNFPDRFSGHQFPNYSSELNVNALLLGDSALYLCASSFRGRGVTDTQYFGPGTRLTVL.

The V call is TRBV30, the J call TRBJ2-1; 7 bases match TRBD2. V lost 5 bases and J lost 4; bases outside the gene matches: 2. This CDR3 has 12 residues. Germline-derived CDR1 and CDR2 are GTSNPN and SVGIG (reference sequence). CDR3 protein: CAWGLGYNEQFF. CDR3 nucleotides: TGTGCCTGGGGACTAGGTTACAATGAGCAGTTCTTC.

The chain has TRBV4-3 and TRBJ2-1, with unresolved D. The V end lost 0 bases, the J end lost 2 bases, and 8 bases lay between the germline ends. This CDR3 comprises 15 residues. Germline V CDR1 and CDR2: LGHNA, YSLEER. The CDR3 protein is CASSQDQLPYNEQFF. The CDR3 DNA reads as TGCGCCAGCAGCCAAGATCAACTCCCCTACAATGAGCAGTTCTTC.

About this clone: This sample also contains other DNA sequences that code for the same CDR3. The J gene is TRBJ2-5, the V gene TRBV19, with D tentatively TRBD1 (6 bases). Trimming took off 5 bases at V and 0 bases at J, with 10 bases between the two ends. Germline CDR1 LNHDA, CDR2 SQIVND (reference sequence). The CDR3 length is 14 residues. CDR3 nucleotides: TGTGCCAGTAGTCTTACAGGGTACCAAGAGACCCAGTACTTC. Translated, it gives CASSLTGYQETQYF. Full variable domain (rest looked up from reference TRBV19 and TRBJ2-5): DGGITQSPKYLFRKEGQNVTLSCEQNLNHDAMYWYRQDPGQGLRLIYYSQIVNDFQKGDIAEGYSVSREKKESFPLTVTSAQKNPTAFYLCASSLTGYQETQYFGPGTRLLVL.

The chain employs TRBV30 and TRBJ1-2; weak D call: TRBD1 (5 bases). V lost 0 bases, J lost 2 bases, and 7 bases lay in between. CDR1 is GTSNPN and CDR2 is SVGIG in the germline V gene (reference sequence). The CDR3 loop spans 13 amino acids. CDR3: CAWSVQANYGYTF. In DNA form, the CDR3 reads TGTGCCTGGAGTGTACAGGCAAACTATGGCTACACCTTC.

The gene calls are TRBV28 and TRBJ2-5, with 11 bases fitting TRBD1. This CDR3 contains 15 residues. V was clipped by 5 bases and J by 0 bases; unmatched bases: 2. CDR1 is MDHEN, CDR2 SYDVKM, per germline. CDR3 nucleotide sequence: TGTGCCAGCAGTGGGACAGGGGGGTACCAAGAGACCCAGTACTTC. It translates to CASSGTGGYQETQYF.

This chain connects TRBV10-3 to TRBJ2-5; D is perhaps TRBD2 (6 bases). The CDR3 consists of 14 residues. CDR1 is ENHRY and CDR2 is SYGVKD in the germline V gene. Trimming removed 0 bases at V and 5 bases at J, with 10 bases between. This CDR3 reads CAISESGGTETQYF. The CDR3 DNA reads as TGTGCCATCAGTGAGTCCGGCGGGACTGAGACCCAGTACTTC.

The CDR3 bases are TGTGCCACCAGTGAGCTACAGGGGGCTCGAGAAAAACTGTTTTTT. This sequence encodes CATSELQGAREKLFF. J is TRBJ1-4 and V is TRBV24-1, with 9 positions matching TRBD1. The CDR3 covers 15 residues. The J segment lost 8 bases and the V segment lost 4 bases, leaving 7 bases of the junction unmatched. CDR1 is KGHDR, CDR2 SFDVKD, per germline.

The J gene is TRBJ1-2, the V gene TRBV7-9; D may be TRBD1 (6 bases). CDR1 is SEHNR and CDR2 is FQNEAQ in the germline V gene (reference sequence). The length of the CDR3 is 13 residues. The V gene lost 1 base and the J gene lost 6 bases, with 9 bases spanning the gap. CDR3 loop: CASSLDQGHGYTF. CDR3 in DNA: TGTGCCAGCAGCTTAGACCAGGGGCATGGCTACACCTTC.

The chain has TRBV6-5 and TRBJ1-2; D possibly corresponds to TRBD1 (6 bases). V shed 6 bases and J shed 3 bases, with 17 bases lying between them. Germline V gene data show CDR1 as MNHEY and CDR2 as SVGAGI. This CDR3 is built from 15 residues. CDR3 region: CASSLQGRGDYGYTF. CDR3 coding DNA: TGTGCCAGCAGCCTACAGGGACGAGGGGACTATGGCTACACCTTC.

This clone was counted a few times. The V and J genes are TRBV11-2 and TRBJ1-6; 10 bases fit TRBD1. J was trimmed by 14 bases and V by 2 bases; bases with no gene match: 12. CDR3 length equals 16 residues. Per the germline V gene, CDR1 is SGHAT and CDR2 is FQNNGV. The CDR3 DNA is TGTGCCAGCAGCTTAATCCAGACAGGGGGCCCTATCTCCCTCCACTTT. Encoded protein: CASSLIQTGGPISLHF.

V usage is TRBV6-6 and J usage is TRBJ1-4; D may be TRBD1 (6 bases). The CDR3 consists of 14 residues. Trimming removed 2 bases from V and 2 bases from J, with 6 bases in between. Germline V lookup: CDR1 MNHNY, CDR2 SVGAGI (reference sequence). In DNA form, the CDR3 reads TGTGCCAGCAGTTACGGACAGACTAATGAAAAACTGTTTTTT. Protein product: CASSYGQTNEKLFF.

J is TRBJ2-3 and V is TRBV6-2 or TRBV6-3; D remains ambiguous. Germline V CDR1 and CDR2: MNHEY, SVGEGT. CDR3 length: 15 amino acids. V was shortened by 2 bases and J by 2 bases, with 11 bases between the two germline ends. In nucleotides, the CDR3 is TGTGCCAGCAGTTACGAACCATCTAACACAGATACGCAGTATTTT. As protein: CASSYEPSNTDTQYF.

The V gene is TRBV2, the J gene TRBJ2-6; TRBD1 might be the D (5 bases). Looked up from germline, CDR1 is SNHLY and CDR2 is FYNNEI. This CDR3 is 16 amino acids long. V dropped 3 bases and J dropped 3 bases, with 12 bases sitting between them. CDR3 loop: CASSEEAGIGANVLTF. The CDR3 region has the DNA TGTGCCAGCAGTGAGGAAGCAGGGATTGGGGCCAACGTCCTGACTTTC.

V gene TRBV7-8 combines with J gene TRBJ2-7; possible D gene TRBD2, 5 bases. Trimming shortened V by 8 bases and J by 2 bases, and 10 bases separated the two germline ends. CDR1 SGHVS and CDR2 FQNEAQ come from the germline V gene. The CDR3 consists of 12 residues. The CDR3 DNA is TGTGCCAGCGGTAGCGAGGCCTACGAGCAGTACTTC. This sequence encodes CASGSEAYEQYF.

The V call is TRBV6-2 or TRBV6-3, the J call TRBJ2-7; 10 bases agree with TRBD2. Germline CDR1 is MNHEY and CDR2 is SVGEGT. Losses at the gene ends were 0 bases for V and 4 bases for J; bases not matched to a gene: 6. The CDR3 runs 16 residues. Here the CDR3 DNA reads TGTGCCAGCAGTTACTCCGTGGCTAGCGGGAGTTACGAGCAGTACTTC. It encodes CASSYSVASGSYEQYF.

The chain recombines TRBV18 with TRBJ2-7, with D possibly being TRBD2 (6 bases). The CDR3 extends over 12 amino acids. V gave up 5 bases and J gave up 7 bases, with 12 bases separating them. Germline CDR1 is KGHSH and CDR2 is LQKENI. The DNA of the CDR3 is TGTGCCAGCTCAACCTCCCGGGAGGAGCAGTACTTC. It yields the protein CASSTSREEQYF.

This clone was picked up many times. The V call is TRBV4-1, the J call TRBJ2-5; TRBD2 aligns across 11 bases. This CDR3 is built from 18 residues. From germline, CDR1 is MGHRA and CDR2 YSYEKL. V gave up 3 bases and J gave up 5 bases; unmatched junction bases: 14. CDR3 protein: CASSQGGLAGGSGETQYF. DNA for the CDR3: TGCGCCAGCAGCCAGGGAGGACTAGCGGGTGGCTCGGGGGAGACCCAGTACTTC.

V usage is TRBV21-1 and J usage is TRBJ2-1; TRBD2, as called in the table, went unchecked against the DNA. TRBV21-1 is annotated as a pseudogene. This CDR3 comprises 22 residues. DNA for the CDR3: TGTGCCAGTAGAAACCGGGACAGGCGACTAGCGGGGGGGATGTTCTCCTACAATGAGCAGTTCTTC. Residues: CASRNRDRRLAGGMFSYNEQFF.

The chain employs TRBV6-2 or TRBV6-3 and TRBJ2-7; the D is unclear. The germline gives CDR1 MNHEY, CDR2 SVGEGT. The V gene lost 0 bases and the J gene lost 5 bases, with 17 bases spanning the gap. The CDR3 extends over 16 amino acids. In DNA, the CDR3 is TGTGCCAGCAGTTACTCGGAGTCCCCCATAGTTGACGAGCAGTACTTC. It translates to CASSYSESPIVDEQYF.